This TCR beta chain originates from a study of tumor-infiltrating lymphocytes in primary liver carcinoma. Study-wide background: The patients comprised men and women between the ages of 30 and 69 years. Notes on the study in general: With p = 0.039, the top-250-clone fraction in tumors significantly exceeded that in blood. Tumor-blood pairs (like tumor-adjacent pairs) overlapped less than tumor region pairs did.

This clonotype was detected ten times or more. Its specificity is unknown. Co-extracting RNA and DNA was done with roughly 17-32 mg of unsorted bulk tissue as input. Five discrete regions of every tumor underwent sampling. Researchers generated TCR beta cDNA from approximately 520 ng of total RNA, relying on a constant-region primer. Sequencing libraries for TCR beta derived from three nested multiplex PCR rounds that used slightly modified ARM-PCR. In the first two PCR rounds, TRBV1-TRBV30 forward primers were paired with a C-beta reverse primer, and each round lasted around 10 cycles. TCRdb ran MiXCR on the multiplex PCR reads and lists one entry per CDR3 protein. Among tens of thousands of distinct CDR3 sequences listed, around 78% were seen once. V gave up 2 bases and J gave up 0 bases; unmatched junction bases: 7. In germline, CDR1 is SGHVS, CDR2 FQNEAQ. CDR3 length: 18 residues.

The sequence came from a man aged 40-49 years with primary liver carcinoma and hepatitis B virus infection. What was sequenced was liver tumor tissue from sampling region 3. Regarding subset: tumor region T3, left-lateral pole. The V gene is TRBV7-8, the J gene TRBJ2-1; 10 bases agree with TRBD2. CDR3 coding DNA: TGTGCCAGCAGCTTACTAGCGGGAGAGCCAAGCTCCTACAATGAGCAGTTCTTC. Amino acid sequence: CASSLLAGEPSSYNEQFF.